The clone carrying this T cell receptor (beta chain) was recorded only once. Its antigen remains unidentified. The libraries were made with immunoSEQ version 4 in survey mode. Here immunoSEQ multiplex PCR was the method, and the copy in TCRdb shows in-frame clones only, minus some. The table records tens of thousands of clones, roughly four fifths of them present only once. This record comes from a study of persistence of HIV-infected CD4 T cells. Whole-study results and caveats: TCRbeta richness was lower in CMV- and Gag-responding cells than in anti-CD3/anti-CD28-responding cells. Bulk TCR data could not be restricted to HIV-1-infected CMV-responding cells.

The stimulus was lysate of CMV-infected fibroblasts, approximately 9.6 ug/mL. CD40L-negative CD69-negative CD45RO-high memory CD4+ T cells were sorted as populations depleted of antigen-responding cells. These HIV-1-infected adults initiated suppressive ART in chronic infection. This receptor was obtained from an adult man with HIV who was CMV-seropositive. The input for sequencing was CD4+ T cells sorted from PBMCs after approximately 20-hour stimulation, taken from a patient who received antiretroviral therapy.

This chain's CDR3 is CASSLGAGGLWAGANVLTF. In nucleotides, the CDR3 is TGTGCCAGCAGTCTGGGCGCAGGTGGACTTTGGGCTGGGGCCAACGTCCTGACTTTC. J is TRBJ2-6 and V is TRBV28; tentatively, D is TRBD2 (5 bases). Germline CDR1 reads MDHEN; CDR2 reads SYDVKM. The CDR3 sequence is 19 residues long. Trimming took off 5 bases at V and 2 bases at J, with 22 bases between the two ends.